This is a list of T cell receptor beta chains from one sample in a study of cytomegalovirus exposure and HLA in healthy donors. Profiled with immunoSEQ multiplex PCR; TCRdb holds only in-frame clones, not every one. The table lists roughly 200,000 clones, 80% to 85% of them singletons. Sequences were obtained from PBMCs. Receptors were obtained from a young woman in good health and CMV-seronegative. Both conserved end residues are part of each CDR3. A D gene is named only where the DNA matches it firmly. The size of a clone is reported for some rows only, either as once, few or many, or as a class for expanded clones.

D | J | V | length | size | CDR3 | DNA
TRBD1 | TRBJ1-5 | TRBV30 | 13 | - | CAWSSGGGQPQHF | TGTGCCTGGAGTTCAGGGGGCGGTCAGCCCCAGCATTTT
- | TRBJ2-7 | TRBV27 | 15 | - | CASSRVGGTEYEQYF | TGTGCCAGCAGCCGGGTAGGAGGGACAGAATACGAGCAGTACTTC
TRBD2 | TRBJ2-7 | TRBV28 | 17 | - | CASSPHGLAGGPNEQYF | TGTGCCAGCAGTCCTCACGGACTAGCGGGAGGGCCAAACGAGCAGTACTTC
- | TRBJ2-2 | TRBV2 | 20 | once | CASSVDDRGLRLAGPGELFF | TGTGCCAGCAGTGTGGATGACAGGGGGCTGAGACTAGCGGGGCCCGGGGAGCTGTTTTTT
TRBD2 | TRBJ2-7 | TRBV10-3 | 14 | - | CAILPPAGSYEQYF | TGTGCCATCCTCCCCCCAGCGGGGAGTTACGAGCAGTACTTC
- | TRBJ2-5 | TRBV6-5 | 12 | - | CVSISFPGLSYF | TGTGTCAGCATCAGTTTTCCCGGACTGTCATACTTC
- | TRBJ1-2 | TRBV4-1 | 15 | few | CASSQDYGQNYGYTF | TGCGCCAGCAGCCAAGACTATGGACAGAACTATGGCTACACCTTC
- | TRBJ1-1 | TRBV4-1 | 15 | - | CASSPLQGQPTEAFF | TGCGCCAGCAGCCCCCTTCAGGGGCAACCCACTGAAGCTTTCTTT
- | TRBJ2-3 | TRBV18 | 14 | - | CASSSGLSTDTQYF | TGTGCCAGCTCCAGCGGGTTAAGCACAGATACGCAGTATTTT
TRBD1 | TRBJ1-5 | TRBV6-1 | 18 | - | CASSGLRGTGSRFQPQHF | TGTGCCAGCAGTGGGCTTCGAGGGACAGGGAGCCGGTTCCAGCCCCAGCATTTT
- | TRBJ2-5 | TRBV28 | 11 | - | CASHSQETQYF | TGTGCCAGCCACTCCCAAGAGACCCAGTACTTC
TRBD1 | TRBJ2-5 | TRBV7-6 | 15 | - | CASSFVRDRGETQYF | TGTGCCAGCAGCTTCGTCCGGGACAGGGGGGAGACCCAGTACTTC
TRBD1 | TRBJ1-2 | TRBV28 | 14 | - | CASSMGQAVSRYTF | TGTGCCAGCAGTATGGGACAGGCGGTCAGCCGCTACACCTTC
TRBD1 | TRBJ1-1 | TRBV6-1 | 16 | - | CASSEWAGGMNTEAFF | TGTGCCAGCAGTGAATGGGCAGGGGGCATGAACACTGAAGCTTTCTTT
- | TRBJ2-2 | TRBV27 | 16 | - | CASSLSPSGNTGELFF | TGTGCCAGCAGTTTATCCCCCAGCGGGAACACCGGGGAGCTGTTTTTT
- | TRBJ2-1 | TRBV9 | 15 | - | CASSVDSGLYNEQFF | TGTGCCAGCAGCGTAGACAGTGGCCTCTACAATGAGCAGTTCTTC
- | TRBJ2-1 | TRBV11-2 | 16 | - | CASRPTSRSSYNEQFF | TGTGCCAGCAGACCCACTAGCAGGAGCTCCTACAATGAGCAGTTCTTC
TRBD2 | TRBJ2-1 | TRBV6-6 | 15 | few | CASSYYGGGHDEQFF | TGTGCCAGCAGTTACTACGGGGGAGGGCACGATGAGCAGTTCTTC
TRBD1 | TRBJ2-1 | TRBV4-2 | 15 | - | CASSQGGTGENEQFF | TGTGCCAGCAGCCAAGGGGGGACAGGGGAGAATGAGCAGTTCTTC
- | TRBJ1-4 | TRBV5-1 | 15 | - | CASSSGQTTNEKLFF | TGCGCCAGCAGCTCAGGACAGACAACTAATGAAAAACTGTTTTTT
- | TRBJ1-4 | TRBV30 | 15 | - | CAWTPKGKITEKLFF | TGTGCCTGGACCCCTAAGGGGAAGATTACTGAAAAACTGTTTTTT
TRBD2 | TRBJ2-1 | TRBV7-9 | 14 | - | CASSLAGGYNEQFF | TGTGCCAGCAGCTTAGCGGGAGGGTACAATGAGCAGTTCTTC
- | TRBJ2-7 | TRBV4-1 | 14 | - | CASSQDITGYEQYF | TGCGCCAGCAGCCAAGATATTACAGGTTACGAGCAGTACTTC
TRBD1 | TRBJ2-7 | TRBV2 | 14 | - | CASRPGQGTYEQYF | TGTGCCAGCAGACCGGGACAGGGGACCTACGAGCAGTACTTC
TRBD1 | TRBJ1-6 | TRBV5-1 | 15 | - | CASSLKVQGARTLHF | TGCGCCAGCAGCTTGAAGGTTCAGGGGGCGCGGACCCTCCACTTT
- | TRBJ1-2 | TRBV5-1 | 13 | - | CASSAGQADGYTF | TGCGCCAGCAGCGCCGGCCAAGCGGATGGCTACACCTTC
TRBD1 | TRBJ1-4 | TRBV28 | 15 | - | CASSPWDRMWEKLFF | TGTGCCAGCAGTCCATGGGACAGGATGTGGGAAAAACTGTTTTTT
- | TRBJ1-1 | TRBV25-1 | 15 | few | CASSEFRGRATEAFF | TGTGCCAGCAGTGAATTTCGAGGCAGGGCCACTGAAGCTTTCTTT
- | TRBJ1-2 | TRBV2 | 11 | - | CASNLNIRYTF | TGTGCCAGCAACTTAAATATCCGCTACACCTTC
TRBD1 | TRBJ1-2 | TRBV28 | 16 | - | CASSNPNLGGTYGYTF | TGTGCCAGCAGTAACCCAAATTTAGGGGGCACCTATGGCTACACCTTC